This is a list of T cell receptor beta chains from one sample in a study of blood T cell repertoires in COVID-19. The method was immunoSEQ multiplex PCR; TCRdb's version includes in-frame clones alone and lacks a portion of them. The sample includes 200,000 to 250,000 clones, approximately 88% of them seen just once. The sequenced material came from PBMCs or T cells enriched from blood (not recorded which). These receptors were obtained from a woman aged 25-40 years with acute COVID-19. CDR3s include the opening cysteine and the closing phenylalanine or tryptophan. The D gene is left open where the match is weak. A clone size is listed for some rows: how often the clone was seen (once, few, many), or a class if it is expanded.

CDR3aa: CASAPGGRADTQYF
CDR3nt: TGTGCCAGCGCGCCGGGGGGGCGGGCAGATACGCAGTATTTT
v_gene: TRBV9
j_gene: TRBJ2-3
d_gene: TRBD2
abundance: NA

CDR3aa: CATRVSSVGEQYF
CDR3nt: TGTGCTACTAGGGTCTCCTCGGTGGGCGAGCAGTACTTC
v_gene: TRBV6-5
j_gene: TRBJ2-7
d_gene: NA
abundance: NA

CDR3aa: CASSPGSPGNTIYF
CDR3nt: TGTGCCAGCAGCCCAGGGTCGCCTGGAAACACCATATATTTT
v_gene: TRBV7-9
j_gene: TRBJ1-3
d_gene: NA
abundance: NA

CDR3aa: CASRGYGGDQETYNEQFF
CDR3nt: TGCGCCAGCAGGGGGTACGGGGGAGACCAGGAGACCTACAATGAGCAGTTCTTC
v_gene: TRBV4-1
j_gene: TRBJ2-1
d_gene: NA
abundance: NA

CDR3aa: CASSSLTGGSPLHF
CDR3nt: TGTGCCAGCAGCTCTTTAACAGGTGGCTCACCCCTCCACTTT
v_gene: TRBV7-8
j_gene: TRBJ1-6
d_gene: NA
abundance: NA

CDR3aa: CASSKFAGWGGANVLTF
CDR3nt: TGTGCCAGCAGCAAATTCGCAGGGTGGGGTGGGGCCAACGTCCTGACTTTC
v_gene: TRBV21-1
j_gene: TRBJ2-6
d_gene: NA
abundance: NA

CDR3aa: CASSFVGSGGGRSYNEQFF
CDR3nt: TGTGCCAGCAGCTTTGTGGGTAGCGGGGGAGGACGCTCCTACAATGAGCAGTTCTTC
v_gene: TRBV7-9
j_gene: TRBJ2-1
d_gene: TRBD2
abundance: NA

CDR3aa: CASSQAASGGATGELFF
CDR3nt: TGCGCCAGCAGCCAGGCGGCTAGCGGGGGGGCCACCGGGGAGCTGTTTTTT
v_gene: TRBV4-1
j_gene: TRBJ2-2
d_gene: TRBD2
abundance: NA

CDR3aa: CATSRDRGTEAFF
CDR3nt: TGTGCCACCAGCAGAGATCGGGGCACTGAAGCTTTCTTT
v_gene: TRBV15
j_gene: TRBJ1-1
d_gene: NA
abundance: NA

CDR3aa: CASSWGDTEAFF
CDR3nt: TGTGCCAGCAGCTGGGGCGACACTGAAGCTTTCTTT
v_gene: TRBV5-5
j_gene: TRBJ1-1
d_gene: NA
abundance: NA

CDR3aa: CASEGSSGGAGEQFF
CDR3nt: TGTGCCAGCGAGGGGAGCAGCGGGGGGGCTGGTGAGCAGTTCTTC
v_gene: TRBV28
j_gene: TRBJ2-1
d_gene: TRBD2
abundance: NA

CDR3aa: CASSPYRGPYRYYGYTF
CDR3nt: TGTGCCAGCTCACCATACAGGGGCCCTTACCGATACTATGGCTACACCTTC
v_gene: TRBV18
j_gene: TRBJ1-2
d_gene: TRBD1
abundance: NA

CDR3aa: CASSLGASNYGYTF
CDR3nt: TGCGCCAGCAGCTTAGGAGCCTCTAACTATGGCTACACCTTC
v_gene: TRBV5-1
j_gene: TRBJ1-2
d_gene: NA
abundance: NA

CDR3aa: CAGVKGAGSEAFF
CDR3nt: TGTGCCGGGGTGAAGGGAGCCGGATCTGAAGCTTTCTTT
v_gene: TRBV6-6
j_gene: TRBJ1-1
d_gene: NA
abundance: NA

CDR3aa: CASRTGAYLPNFNYGYTF
CDR3nt: TGTGCCAGCAGAACAGGGGCCTACCTTCCGAATTTTAACTATGGCTACACCTTC
v_gene: TRBV5-5
j_gene: TRBJ1-2
d_gene: TRBD1
abundance: NA

CDR3aa: CASSEQGNQPQHF
CDR3nt: TGCGCCAGCAGTGAGCAGGGGAATCAGCCCCAGCATTTT
v_gene: TRBV10-2
j_gene: TRBJ1-5
d_gene: NA
abundance: NA

CDR3aa: CASSERRTDTGELFF
CDR3nt: TGTGCCAGTAGTGAGAGGAGGACGGACACCGGGGAGCTGTTTTTT
v_gene: TRBV19
j_gene: TRBJ2-2
d_gene: NA
abundance: NA

CDR3aa: CASSPRGGNTEAFF
CDR3nt: TGTGCCAGCAGCCCAAGAGGGGGGAACACTGAAGCTTTCTTT
v_gene: TRBV25-1
j_gene: TRBJ1-1
d_gene: NA
abundance: many

CDR3aa: CASSLGAVETGELFF
CDR3nt: TGCGCCAGCAGCTTGGGGGCAGTAGAGACCGGGGAGCTGTTTTTT
v_gene: TRBV5-1
j_gene: TRBJ2-2
d_gene: NA
abundance: NA

CDR3aa: CASSYFGTARSYEQYF
CDR3nt: TGTGCCAGCAGTTACTTCGGGACAGCCAGATCCTACGAGCAGTACTTC
v_gene: TRBV6-2/TRBV6-3
j_gene: TRBJ2-7
d_gene: TRBD1
abundance: once

CDR3aa: CASSPRWASNEKLFF
CDR3nt: TGTGCCAGCAGTCCCCGGTGGGCGAGTAATGAAAAACTGTTTTTT
v_gene: TRBV7-9
j_gene: TRBJ1-4
d_gene: NA
abundance: NA

CDR3aa: CASRGQGRSGANVLTF
CDR3nt: TGTGCCAGCAGGGGACAGGGTCGGTCTGGGGCCAACGTCCTGACTTTC
v_gene: TRBV3-1/TRBV3-2
j_gene: TRBJ2-6
d_gene: TRBD1
abundance: NA

CDR3aa: CASTLERISRDGYTF
CDR3nt: TGTGCCAGCACCCTCGAACGAATTTCCAGGGATGGCTACACCTTC
v_gene: TRBV2
j_gene: TRBJ1-2
d_gene: NA
abundance: once

CDR3aa: CASSFGTALGETQYF
CDR3nt: TGCGCCAGCAGCTTCGGGACAGCCCTAGGGGAGACCCAGTACTTC
v_gene: TRBV5-1
j_gene: TRBJ2-5
d_gene: TRBD1
abundance: NA

CDR3aa: CASSGVGTEAFF
CDR3nt: TGTGCCAGCAGTGGAGTAGGCACTGAAGCTTTCTTT
v_gene: TRBV6-6
j_gene: TRBJ1-1
d_gene: NA
abundance: NA

CDR3aa: CASSLEAGGVLDTQYF
CDR3nt: TGTGCCAGCAGCTTAGAAGCGGGGGGCGTTCTAGATACGCAGTATTTT
v_gene: TRBV11-3
j_gene: TRBJ2-3
d_gene: TRBD2
abundance: NA

CDR3aa: CASMRGPPGGYTF
CDR3nt: TGTGCCTCAATGAGGGGGCCTCCGGGTGGCTACACCTTC
v_gene: TRBV19
j_gene: TRBJ1-2
d_gene: TRBD1
abundance: NA

CDR3aa: CASSPLGNSGEYNEQFF
CDR3nt: TGTGCCAGCAGCCCCTTGGGTAATAGCGGGGAGTACAATGAGCAGTTCTTC
v_gene: TRBV7-9
j_gene: TRBJ2-1
d_gene: TRBD2
abundance: NA

CDR3aa: CASSPLQVNQPQHF
CDR3nt: TGTGCCAGCTCACCACTACAAGTCAATCAGCCCCAGCATTTT
v_gene: TRBV18
j_gene: TRBJ1-5
d_gene: NA
abundance: NA

CDR3aa: CASSYSGGDYGYTF
CDR3nt: TGTGCCAGCAGTTACTCGGGGGGGGACTATGGCTACACCTTC
v_gene: TRBV6-5
j_gene: TRBJ1-2
d_gene: NA
abundance: NA

CDR3aa: CASSLSLGARQETQYF
CDR3nt: TGTGCCAGCAGTTTATCGCTGGGAGCGCGCCAAGAGACCCAGTACTTC
v_gene: TRBV27
j_gene: TRBJ2-5
d_gene: NA
abundance: NA

CDR3aa: CASSPATGPYEQYF
CDR3nt: TGTGCCAGCAGCCCCGCGACAGGTCCCTACGAGCAGTACTTC
v_gene: TRBV5-5
j_gene: TRBJ2-7
d_gene: NA
abundance: NA

CDR3aa: CASSPGTPEAFF
CDR3nt: TGTGCCAGCAGCCCTGGGACACCAGAAGCTTTCTTT
v_gene: TRBV9
j_gene: TRBJ1-1
d_gene: NA
abundance: NA

CDR3aa: CSGSVGWGGTEAFF
CDR3nt: TGCAGCGGCTCAGTCGGGTGGGGGGGCACTGAAGCTTTCTTT
v_gene: TRBV29-1
j_gene: TRBJ1-1
d_gene: NA
abundance: NA

CDR3aa: CASSRASSGANVLTF
CDR3nt: TGTGCCAGCAGCCGAGCGAGCTCTGGGGCCAACGTCCTGACTTTC
v_gene: TRBV7-8
j_gene: TRBJ2-6
d_gene: NA
abundance: NA

CDR3aa: CASPFPGAESTEAFF
CDR3nt: TGTGCCAGCCCATTCCCAGGGGCGGAAAGCACTGAAGCTTTCTTT
v_gene: TRBV6-5
j_gene: TRBJ1-1
d_gene: NA
abundance: NA

CDR3aa: CASSLGQGNTGELFF
CDR3nt: TGTGCCAGCAGCCTGGGACAGGGTAACACCGGGGAGCTGTTTTTT
v_gene: TRBV27
j_gene: TRBJ2-2
d_gene: TRBD1
abundance: NA

CDR3aa: CASSLPGDTQYF
CDR3nt: TGTGCCAGCAGCTTGCCCGGAGATACGCAGTATTTT
v_gene: TRBV7-9
j_gene: TRBJ2-3
d_gene: NA
abundance: NA

CDR3aa: CASSSNFYEQYF
CDR3nt: TGTGCCAGCAGTTCCAATTTCTACGAGCAGTACTTC
v_gene: TRBV6-4
j_gene: TRBJ2-7
d_gene: NA
abundance: NA

CDR3aa: CASDRTRGDGGYTF
CDR3nt: TGTGCCAGCGATCGGACCAGGGGGGACGGAGGCTACACCTTC
v_gene: TRBV6-5
j_gene: TRBJ1-2
d_gene: TRBD1
abundance: NA

CDR3aa: CASSESIQGITEAFF
CDR3nt: TGCGCCAGCAGTGAGTCAATTCAGGGTATCACTGAAGCTTTCTTT
v_gene: TRBV10-1
j_gene: TRBJ1-1
d_gene: NA
abundance: NA

CDR3aa: CASSLRDRGYEQYF
CDR3nt: TGTGCCAGCAGCCTCCGGGACAGGGGTTACGAGCAGTACTTC
v_gene: TRBV5-4
j_gene: TRBJ2-7
d_gene: TRBD1
abundance: NA

CDR3aa: CASSSGTGGDMNTEAFF
CDR3nt: TGCGCCAGCAGCTCCGGGACAGGGGGCGATATGAACACTGAAGCTTTCTTT
v_gene: TRBV5-1
j_gene: TRBJ1-1
d_gene: TRBD1
abundance: NA

CDR3aa: CSVVQGWTEAFF
CDR3nt: TGCAGCGTTGTGCAGGGGTGGACTGAAGCTTTCTTT
v_gene: TRBV29-1
j_gene: TRBJ1-1
d_gene: NA
abundance: NA

CDR3aa: CASSLERRGSNIQYF
CDR3nt: TGCGCCAGCAGCTTGGAACGCCGCGGGAGCAACATTCAGTACTTC
v_gene: TRBV5-1
j_gene: TRBJ2-4
d_gene: TRBD2
abundance: NA

CDR3aa: CASSLGTDTQYF
CDR3nt: TGTGCCAGCAGCCTAGGTACAGATACGCAGTATTTT
v_gene: TRBV27
j_gene: TRBJ2-3
d_gene: NA
abundance: NA

CDR3aa: CASSQQGAKGNTIYF
CDR3nt: TGTGCCAGCAGCCAACAGGGGGCGAAAGGAAACACCATATATTTT
v_gene: TRBV7-2
j_gene: TRBJ1-3
d_gene: TRBD1
abundance: NA

CDR3aa: CASSPEGQGANYGYTF
CDR3nt: TGTGCCAGCTCACCAGAGGGACAGGGGGCGAACTATGGCTACACCTTC
v_gene: TRBV18
j_gene: TRBJ1-2
d_gene: TRBD1
abundance: NA

CDR3aa: CASSSSGEGGYGYTF
CDR3nt: TGTGCCAGCAGCTCGTCAGGAGAGGGTGGCTATGGCTACACCTTC
v_gene: TRBV6-5
j_gene: TRBJ1-2
d_gene: NA
abundance: NA

CDR3aa: CASSNGQGQPQHF
CDR3nt: TGTGCCAGCAGCAATGGACAGGGGCAGCCCCAGCATTTT
v_gene: TRBV7-8
j_gene: TRBJ1-5
d_gene: TRBD1
abundance: few

CDR3aa: CAWSYGTNSNQPQHF
CDR3nt: TGTGCCTGGAGCTATGGGACAAATAGCAATCAGCCTCAGCATTTT
v_gene: TRBV30
j_gene: TRBJ1-5
d_gene: NA
abundance: NA

CDR3aa: CASSIMGDRGWDTEAFF
CDR3nt: TGTGCCAGCAGCATAATGGGGGACAGGGGGTGGGACACTGAAGCTTTCTTT
v_gene: TRBV21-1
j_gene: TRBJ1-1
d_gene: NA
abundance: NA

CDR3aa: CASSSKIGVGELFF
CDR3nt: TGCGCCAGCAGCTCAAAAATCGGGGTCGGGGAGCTGTTTTTT
v_gene: TRBV5-1
j_gene: TRBJ2-2
d_gene: NA
abundance: NA

CDR3aa: CASSPHGGGRGYNEQFF
CDR3nt: TGTGCCAGCAGCCCCCATGGAGGGGGCCGGGGCTACAATGAGCAGTTCTTC
v_gene: TRBV13
j_gene: TRBJ2-1
d_gene: NA
abundance: NA